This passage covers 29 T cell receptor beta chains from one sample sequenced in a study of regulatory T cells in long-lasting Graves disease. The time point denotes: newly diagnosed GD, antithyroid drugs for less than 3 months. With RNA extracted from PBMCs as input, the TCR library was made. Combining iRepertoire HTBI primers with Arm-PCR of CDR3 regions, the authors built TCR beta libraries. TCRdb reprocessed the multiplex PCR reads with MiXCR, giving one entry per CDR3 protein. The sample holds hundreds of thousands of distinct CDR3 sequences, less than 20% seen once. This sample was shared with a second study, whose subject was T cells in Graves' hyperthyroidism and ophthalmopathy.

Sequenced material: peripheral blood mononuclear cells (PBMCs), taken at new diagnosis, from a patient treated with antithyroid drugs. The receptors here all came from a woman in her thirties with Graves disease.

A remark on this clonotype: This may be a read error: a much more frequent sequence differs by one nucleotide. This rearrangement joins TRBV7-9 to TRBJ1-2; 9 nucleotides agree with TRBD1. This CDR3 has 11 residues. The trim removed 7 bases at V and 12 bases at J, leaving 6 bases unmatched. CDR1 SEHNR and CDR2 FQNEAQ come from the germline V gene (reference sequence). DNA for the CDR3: TGTGCCAGCACCAGACAGGGGGGCCACACCTTC. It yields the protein CASTRQGGHTF. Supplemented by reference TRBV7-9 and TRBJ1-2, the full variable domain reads DTGVSQNPRHKITKRGQNVTFRCDPISEHNRLYWYRQTLGQGPEFLTYFQNEAQLEKSRLLSDRFSAERPKGSFSTLEIQRTEQGDSAMYLCASTRQGGHTFGSGTRLTVV.

In DNA form, the CDR3 reads TGTGCCAGTTCATCCAGGGAAGACACCGGGGAGCTGTTTTTT. This codes for CASSSREDTGELFF. The chain couples TRBV12-3 or TRBV12-4 to TRBJ2-2, with TRBD1 as a possible D gene (5 bases). The V and J ends lost 9 bases and 3 bases respectively, with 14 bases between them. The CDR3 contains 14 residues.

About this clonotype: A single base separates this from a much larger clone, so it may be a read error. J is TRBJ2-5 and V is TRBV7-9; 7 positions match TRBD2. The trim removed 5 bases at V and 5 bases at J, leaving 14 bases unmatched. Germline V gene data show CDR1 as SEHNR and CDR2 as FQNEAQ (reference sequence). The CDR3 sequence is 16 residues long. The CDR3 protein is CASSLGLVGTVETQYF. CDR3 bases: TGTGCCAGCAGCCTAGGACTAGTGGGAACCGTGGAGACCCAGTACTTC.

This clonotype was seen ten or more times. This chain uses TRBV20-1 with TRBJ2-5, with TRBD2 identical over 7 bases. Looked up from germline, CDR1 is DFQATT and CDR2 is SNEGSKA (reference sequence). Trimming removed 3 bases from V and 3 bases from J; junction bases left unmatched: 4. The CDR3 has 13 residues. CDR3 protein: CSASASGEETQYF. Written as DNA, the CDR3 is TGCAGTGCTAGTGCGAGCGGGGAAGAGACCCAGTACTTC.

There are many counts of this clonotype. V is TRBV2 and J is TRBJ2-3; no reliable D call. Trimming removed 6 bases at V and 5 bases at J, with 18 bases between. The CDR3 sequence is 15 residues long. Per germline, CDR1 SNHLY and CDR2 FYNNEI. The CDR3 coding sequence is TGTGCCAGCAGCCCCCGAGATTACTTCCGAGATACGCAGTATTTT. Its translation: CASSPRDYFRDTQYF. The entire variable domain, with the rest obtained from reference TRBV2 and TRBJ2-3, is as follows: EPEVTQTPSHQVTQMGQEVILRCVPISNHLYFYWYRQILGQKVEFLVSFYNNEISEKSEIFDDQFSVERPDGSNFTLKIRSTKLEDSAMYFCASSPRDYFRDTQYFGPGTRLTVL.

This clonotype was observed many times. CDR3 sequence: CASSGQGADTQYF. The CDR3 bases are TGTGCCAGCAGCGGACAGGGGGCAGATACGCAGTATTTT. V gene TRBV12-3 or TRBV12-4 combines with J gene TRBJ2-3, with 10 bases that match TRBD1. V gave up 6 bases and J gave up 4 bases; unmatched junction bases: 1. The CDR3 sequence is 13 residues long.

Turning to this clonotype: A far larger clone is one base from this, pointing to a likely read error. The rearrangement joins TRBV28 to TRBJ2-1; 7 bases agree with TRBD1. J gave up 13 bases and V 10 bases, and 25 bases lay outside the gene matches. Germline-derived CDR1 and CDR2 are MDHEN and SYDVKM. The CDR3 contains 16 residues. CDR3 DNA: TGTGCCACCCAGAAAGGAGCCGGGACAGCGTTTGAGGACCAGTTCTTC. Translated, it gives CATQKGAGTAFEDQFF.

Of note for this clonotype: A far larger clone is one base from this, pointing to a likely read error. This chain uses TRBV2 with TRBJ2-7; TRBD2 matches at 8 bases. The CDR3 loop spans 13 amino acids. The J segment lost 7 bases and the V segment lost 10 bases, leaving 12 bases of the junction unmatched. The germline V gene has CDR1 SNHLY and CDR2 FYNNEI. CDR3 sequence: CATIRLARNEQYF. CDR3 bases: TGTGCCACCATTCGACTAGCGCGCAATGAGCAGTACTTC. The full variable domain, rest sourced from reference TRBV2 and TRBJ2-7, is EPEVTQTPSHQVTQMGQEVILRCVPISNHLYFYWYRQILGQKVEFLVSFYNNEISEKSEIFDDQFSVERPDGSNFTLKIRSTKLEDSAMYFCATIRLARNEQYFGPGTRLTVT.

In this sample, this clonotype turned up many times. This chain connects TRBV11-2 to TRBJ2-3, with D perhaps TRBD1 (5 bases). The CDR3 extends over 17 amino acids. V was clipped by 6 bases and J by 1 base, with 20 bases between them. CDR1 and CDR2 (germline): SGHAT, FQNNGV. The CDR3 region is CASSHDTDKIGTDTQYF. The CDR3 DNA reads TGTGCCAGCAGTCACGACACGGACAAAATAGGCACAGATACGCAGTATTTT.

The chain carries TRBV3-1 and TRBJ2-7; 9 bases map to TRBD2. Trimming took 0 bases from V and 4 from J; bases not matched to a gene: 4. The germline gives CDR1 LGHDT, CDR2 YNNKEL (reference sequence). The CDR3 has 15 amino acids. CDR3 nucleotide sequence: TGTGCCAGCAGCCAAGATCCGCGGGAGGGATACGAGCAGTACTTC. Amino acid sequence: CASSQDPREGYEQYF.

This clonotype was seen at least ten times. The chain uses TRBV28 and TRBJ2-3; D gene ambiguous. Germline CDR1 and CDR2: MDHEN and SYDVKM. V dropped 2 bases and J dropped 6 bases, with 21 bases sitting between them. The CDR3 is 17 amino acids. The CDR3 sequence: CASSLSRLNWIMDTQYF. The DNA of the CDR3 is TGTGCCAGCAGTTTAAGTCGGCTAAACTGGATAATGGATACGCAGTATTTT.

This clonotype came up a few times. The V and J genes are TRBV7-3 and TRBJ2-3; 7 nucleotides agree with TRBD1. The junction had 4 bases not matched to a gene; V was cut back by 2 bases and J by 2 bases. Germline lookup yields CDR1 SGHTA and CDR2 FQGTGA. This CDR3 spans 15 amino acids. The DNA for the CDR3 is TGTGCCAGCAGCTTACGGGACAGTGTCACAGATACGCAGTATTTT. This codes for CASSLRDSVTDTQYF.

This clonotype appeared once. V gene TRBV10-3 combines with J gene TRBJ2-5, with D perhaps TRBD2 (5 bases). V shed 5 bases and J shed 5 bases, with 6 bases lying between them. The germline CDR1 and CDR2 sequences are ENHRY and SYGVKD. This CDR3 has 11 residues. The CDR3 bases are TGTGCCATCAGTCCGGGGGAGACCCAGTACTTC. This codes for CAISPGETQYF.

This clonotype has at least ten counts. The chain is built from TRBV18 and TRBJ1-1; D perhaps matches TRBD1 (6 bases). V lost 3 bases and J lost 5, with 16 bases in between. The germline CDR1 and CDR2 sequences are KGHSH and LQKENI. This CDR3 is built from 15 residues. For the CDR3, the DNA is TGTGCCAGCTCACCCCCGGGGGGGGCGCATACTGAAGCTTTCTTT. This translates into CASSPPGGAHTEAFF.

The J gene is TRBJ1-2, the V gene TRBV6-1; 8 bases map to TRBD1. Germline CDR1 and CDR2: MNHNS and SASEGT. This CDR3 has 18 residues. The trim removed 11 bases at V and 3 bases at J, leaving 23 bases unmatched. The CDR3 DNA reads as TGTGCCTCCCAGCAGGACCCAGGGGGCGCTATGTGGGACTATGGCTACACCTTC. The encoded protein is CASQQDPGGAMWDYGYTF.

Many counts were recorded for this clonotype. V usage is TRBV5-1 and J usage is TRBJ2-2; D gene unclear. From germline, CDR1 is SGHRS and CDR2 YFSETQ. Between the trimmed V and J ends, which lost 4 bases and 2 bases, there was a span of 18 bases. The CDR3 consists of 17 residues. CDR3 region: CASSHSWTADNTGELFF. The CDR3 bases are TGCGCCAGCAGCCACTCCTGGACCGCCGACAACACCGGGGAGCTGTTTTTT.

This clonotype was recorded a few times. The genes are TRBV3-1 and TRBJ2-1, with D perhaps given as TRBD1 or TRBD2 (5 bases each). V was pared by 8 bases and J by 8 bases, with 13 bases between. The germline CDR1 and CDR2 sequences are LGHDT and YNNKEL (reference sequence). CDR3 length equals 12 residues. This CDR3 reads CASAWGWDEQFF. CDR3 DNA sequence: TGTGCCAGCGCCTGGGGGTGGGATGAGCAGTTCTTC.

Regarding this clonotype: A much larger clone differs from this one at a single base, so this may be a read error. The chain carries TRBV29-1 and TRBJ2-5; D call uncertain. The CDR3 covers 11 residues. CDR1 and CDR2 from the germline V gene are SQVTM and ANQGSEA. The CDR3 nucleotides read TGCAGCTTACTGGCGGTGGAGACCCGGTACTTC. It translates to CSLLAVETRYF. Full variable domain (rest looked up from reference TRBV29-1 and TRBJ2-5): SAVISQKPSRDICQRGTSLTIQCQVDSQVTMMFWYRQQPGQSLTLIATANQGSEATYESGFVIDKFPISRPNLTFSTLTVSNMSPEDSSIYLCSLLAVETRYFGPGTRLLVL.

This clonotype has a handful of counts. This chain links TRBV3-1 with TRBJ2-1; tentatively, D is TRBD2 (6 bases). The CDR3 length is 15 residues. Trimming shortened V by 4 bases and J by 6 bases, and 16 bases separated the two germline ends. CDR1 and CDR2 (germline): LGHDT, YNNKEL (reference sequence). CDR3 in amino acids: CASSLGGPQINEQFF. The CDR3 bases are TGTGCCAGCAGCCTCGGGGGTCCTCAGATCAATGAGCAGTTCTTC.

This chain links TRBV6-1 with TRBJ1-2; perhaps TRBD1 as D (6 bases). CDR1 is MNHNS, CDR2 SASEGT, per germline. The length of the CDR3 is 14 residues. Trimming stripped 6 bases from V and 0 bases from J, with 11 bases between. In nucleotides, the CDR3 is TGTGCCAGCAGGATGGACAGCGCTAACTATGGCTACACCTTC. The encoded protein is CASRMDSANYGYTF.

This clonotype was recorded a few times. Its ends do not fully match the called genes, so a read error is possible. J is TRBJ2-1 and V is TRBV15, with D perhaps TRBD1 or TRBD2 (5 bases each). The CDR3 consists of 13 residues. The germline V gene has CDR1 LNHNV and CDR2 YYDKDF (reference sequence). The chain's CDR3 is CAPRGESFNEQFF. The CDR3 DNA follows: TGTGCCCCCAGAGGGGAGTCCTTTAATGAGCAGTTCTTC. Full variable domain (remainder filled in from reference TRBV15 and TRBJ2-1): DAMVIQNPRYQVTQFGKPVTLSCSQTLNHNVMYWYQQKSSQAPKLLFHYYDKDFNNEADTPDNFQSRRPNTSFCFLDIRSPGLGDTAMYLCAPRGESFNEQFFGPGTRLTVL.

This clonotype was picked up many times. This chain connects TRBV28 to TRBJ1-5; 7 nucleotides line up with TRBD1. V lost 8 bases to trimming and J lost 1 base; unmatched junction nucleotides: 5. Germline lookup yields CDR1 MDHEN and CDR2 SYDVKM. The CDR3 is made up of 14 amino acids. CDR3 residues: CASLNRGSNQPQHF. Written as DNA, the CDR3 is TGTGCCAGCCTTAACAGGGGCAGCAATCAGCCCCAGCATTTT.

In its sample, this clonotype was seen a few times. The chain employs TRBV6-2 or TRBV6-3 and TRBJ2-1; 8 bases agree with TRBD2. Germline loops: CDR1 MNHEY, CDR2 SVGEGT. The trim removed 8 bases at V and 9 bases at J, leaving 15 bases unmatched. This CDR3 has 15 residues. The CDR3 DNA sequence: TGTGCCAGCTCCAGTCAGCCGGGACTAGGGAGTGAGCAGTTCTTC. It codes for CASSSQPGLGSEQFF.

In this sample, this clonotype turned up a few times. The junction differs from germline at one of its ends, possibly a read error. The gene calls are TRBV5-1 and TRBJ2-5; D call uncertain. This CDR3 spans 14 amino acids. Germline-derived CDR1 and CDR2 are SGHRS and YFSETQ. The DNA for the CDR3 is TGCGCCAGCAGTAGGCTGCTCGACCAAGAGACCCAGCACTTC. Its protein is CASSRLLDQETQHF. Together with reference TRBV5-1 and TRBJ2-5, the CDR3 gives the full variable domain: KAGVTQTPRYLIKTRGQQVTLSCSPISGHRSVSWYQQTPGQGLQFLFEYFSETQRNKGNFPGRFSGRQFSNSRSEMNVSTLELGDSALYLCASSRLLDQETQHFGPGTRLLVL.

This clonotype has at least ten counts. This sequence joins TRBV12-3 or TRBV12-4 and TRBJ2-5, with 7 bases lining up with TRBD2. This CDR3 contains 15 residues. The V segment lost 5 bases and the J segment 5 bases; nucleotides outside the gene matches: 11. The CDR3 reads CASSGTGGWGETQYF. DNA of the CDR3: TGTGCCAGCAGTGGAACGGGAGGATGGGGTGAGACCCAGTACTTC.

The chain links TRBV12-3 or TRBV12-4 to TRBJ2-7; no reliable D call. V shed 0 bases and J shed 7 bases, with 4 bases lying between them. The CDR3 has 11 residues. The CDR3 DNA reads TGTGCCAGCAGTTTAGCGTGGGAGCAGTACTTC. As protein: CASSLAWEQYF.

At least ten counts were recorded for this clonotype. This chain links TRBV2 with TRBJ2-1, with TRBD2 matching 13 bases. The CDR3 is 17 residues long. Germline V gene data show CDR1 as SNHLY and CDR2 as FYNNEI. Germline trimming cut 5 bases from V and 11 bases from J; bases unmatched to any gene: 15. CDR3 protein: CASSPHRLAGGNTKQFF. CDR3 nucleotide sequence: TGTGCCAGCAGTCCCCATCGACTAGCGGGAGGCAACACCAAGCAGTTCTTC. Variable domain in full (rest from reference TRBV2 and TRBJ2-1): EPEVTQTPSHQVTQMGQEVILRCVPISNHLYFYWYRQILGQKVEFLVSFYNNEISEKSEIFDDQFSVERPDGSNFTLKIRSTKLEDSAMYFCASSPHRLAGGNTKQFFGPGTRLTVL.

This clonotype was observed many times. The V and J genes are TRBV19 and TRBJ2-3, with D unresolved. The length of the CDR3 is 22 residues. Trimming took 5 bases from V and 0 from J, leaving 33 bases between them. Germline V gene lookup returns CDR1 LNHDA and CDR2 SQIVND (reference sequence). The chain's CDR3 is CASSPSSAMSRKHVGSTDTQYF. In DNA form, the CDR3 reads TGTGCCAGTAGTCCCAGTTCGGCGATGTCCCGAAAACACGTTGGAAGCACAGATACGCAGTATTTT.

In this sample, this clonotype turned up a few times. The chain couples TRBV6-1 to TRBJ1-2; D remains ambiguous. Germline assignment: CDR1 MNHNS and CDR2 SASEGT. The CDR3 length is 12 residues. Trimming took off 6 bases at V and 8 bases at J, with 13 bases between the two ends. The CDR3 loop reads CASSHGVVGYTF. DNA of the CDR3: TGTGCCAGCAGCCATGGGGTGGTCGGCTACACCTTC.